This TCR beta chain was sequenced in a study of regulatory T cells in long-lasting Graves disease. Study in general: Persistent cases were those of Graves' disease that involved over 5 years of antithyroid drugs with positive TSH receptor antibodies.

Combining iRepertoire HTBI primers with Arm-PCR of CDR3 regions, the authors built TCR beta libraries. TCRdb passed the multiplex PCR reads through MiXCR, listing each CDR3 protein once. The sample carries fewer than 400,000 distinct CDR3 sequences, about 20% recorded once. This clonotype occurred once. Its antigen is not known. The sample's time point: persistent/refractory GD, antithyroid drugs over 5 years with positive TRAb. Preparation of the TCR library used RNA extracted from PBMCs. An endocrinology department in Xi'an, China, recruited the patients. Study-wide findings and caveats: Persistent cases favored TRBV28, TRBJ1-2 and TRBJ2-5. Rather than thyroid tissue, only peripheral blood underwent study.

The J segment lost 5 bases and the V segment lost 9 bases, leaving 13 bases of the junction unmatched. The CDR3 runs to 15 residues. CDR1 and CDR2 from the germline V gene are MRHNA and SNTAGT. This specimen was peripheral blood mononuclear cells (PBMCs), taken when the disease was refractory, from a patient treated with antithyroid drugs. This receptor was obtained from a female donor with Graves disease. V gene TRBV6-4 combines with J gene TRBJ1-5; 7 bases are a match to TRBD1. CDR3 nucleotide sequence: TGTGCCAGAATGACAGGGACCGTATACGATCAGCCCCAGCATTTT. It encodes CARMTGTVYDQPQHF.